These 5 T cell receptor beta chains were all obtained from the same sample, sequenced in a study of blood T cell repertoires in COVID-19. Assay: immunoSEQ multiplex PCR; the TCRdb copy retains only in-frame clones and omits some. The sample shows about 170,000 clones, approximately 84% of them seen only once. The sample comprised peripheral blood. These TCRs come from a woman older than 75 with COVID-19, enrolled during active disease.

This clone was counted a single time. The chain carries TRBV7-6 and TRBJ2-1, with 8 nucleotides matching TRBD2. Germline CDR1 and CDR2: SGHVS and FNYEAQ. The CDR3 runs to 17 residues. The V segment lost 3 bases and the J segment 1 base; nucleotides outside the gene matches: 8. The CDR3 bases are TGTGCCAGCAGCTTGGGAGTCGGGGGGGGTTCCTACAATGAGCAGTTCTTC. It is translated as CASSLGVGGGSYNEQFF. Full variable domain (remainder filled in from reference TRBV7-6 and TRBJ2-1): GAGVSQSPRYKVTKRGQDVALRCDPISGHVSLYWYRQALGQGPEFLTYFNYEAQQDKSGLPNDRFSAERPEGSISTLTIQRTEQRDSAMYRCASSLGVGGGSYNEQFFGPGTRLTVL.

The chain links TRBV4-2 to TRBJ2-7; 12 nucleotides line up with TRBD2. The CDR3 covers 16 residues. The germline CDR1 and CDR2 sequences are LGHNA and YNFKEQ. The V segment lost 0 bases and the J segment 3 bases; nucleotides outside the gene matches: 3. CDR3 loop: CASSQDLAGGHYEQYF. The CDR3 DNA reads TGTGCCAGCAGCCAAGATCTAGCGGGAGGGCACTACGAGCAGTACTTC.

The sample holds one count of this clone. This chain connects TRBV12-5 to TRBJ2-7, with TRBD2 as a possible D gene (6 bases). CDR1 is LGHNT, CDR2 FRNRAP, per germline. With 7 bases removed from V and 0 bases from J, the gap between germline ends came to 19 bases. The CDR3 consists of 16 residues. CDR3 protein: CASVILWGVGSYEQYF. DNA of the CDR3: TGTGCTAGTGTTATTCTTTGGGGGGTTGGCTCCTACGAGCAGTACTTC.

This chain links TRBV7-8 with TRBJ2-7, with TRBD1 matching over 11 bases. Germline-derived CDR1 and CDR2 are SGHVS and FQNEAQ. V lost 2 bases and J lost 7; bases outside the gene matches: 7. The CDR3 consists of 15 residues. CDR3 in amino acids: CASSLIGTGGWEQYF. The CDR3 DNA follows: TGTGCCAGCAGCTTAATAGGGACAGGGGGGTGGGAGCAGTACTTC.

The chain carries TRBV28 and TRBJ1-1, with D perhaps matching TRBD1 (6 bases). The V end was cut by 7 bases, the J end by 7 bases, with 28 bases between. The CDR3 consists of 17 residues. Germline values: CDR1 MDHEN, CDR2 SYDVKM. The CDR3 spells CASKDRGGSFWGHEAFF. The CDR3 nucleotides are TGTGCCAGCAAAGACCGTGGTGGTTCCTTTTGGGGACATGAAGCTTTCTTT.